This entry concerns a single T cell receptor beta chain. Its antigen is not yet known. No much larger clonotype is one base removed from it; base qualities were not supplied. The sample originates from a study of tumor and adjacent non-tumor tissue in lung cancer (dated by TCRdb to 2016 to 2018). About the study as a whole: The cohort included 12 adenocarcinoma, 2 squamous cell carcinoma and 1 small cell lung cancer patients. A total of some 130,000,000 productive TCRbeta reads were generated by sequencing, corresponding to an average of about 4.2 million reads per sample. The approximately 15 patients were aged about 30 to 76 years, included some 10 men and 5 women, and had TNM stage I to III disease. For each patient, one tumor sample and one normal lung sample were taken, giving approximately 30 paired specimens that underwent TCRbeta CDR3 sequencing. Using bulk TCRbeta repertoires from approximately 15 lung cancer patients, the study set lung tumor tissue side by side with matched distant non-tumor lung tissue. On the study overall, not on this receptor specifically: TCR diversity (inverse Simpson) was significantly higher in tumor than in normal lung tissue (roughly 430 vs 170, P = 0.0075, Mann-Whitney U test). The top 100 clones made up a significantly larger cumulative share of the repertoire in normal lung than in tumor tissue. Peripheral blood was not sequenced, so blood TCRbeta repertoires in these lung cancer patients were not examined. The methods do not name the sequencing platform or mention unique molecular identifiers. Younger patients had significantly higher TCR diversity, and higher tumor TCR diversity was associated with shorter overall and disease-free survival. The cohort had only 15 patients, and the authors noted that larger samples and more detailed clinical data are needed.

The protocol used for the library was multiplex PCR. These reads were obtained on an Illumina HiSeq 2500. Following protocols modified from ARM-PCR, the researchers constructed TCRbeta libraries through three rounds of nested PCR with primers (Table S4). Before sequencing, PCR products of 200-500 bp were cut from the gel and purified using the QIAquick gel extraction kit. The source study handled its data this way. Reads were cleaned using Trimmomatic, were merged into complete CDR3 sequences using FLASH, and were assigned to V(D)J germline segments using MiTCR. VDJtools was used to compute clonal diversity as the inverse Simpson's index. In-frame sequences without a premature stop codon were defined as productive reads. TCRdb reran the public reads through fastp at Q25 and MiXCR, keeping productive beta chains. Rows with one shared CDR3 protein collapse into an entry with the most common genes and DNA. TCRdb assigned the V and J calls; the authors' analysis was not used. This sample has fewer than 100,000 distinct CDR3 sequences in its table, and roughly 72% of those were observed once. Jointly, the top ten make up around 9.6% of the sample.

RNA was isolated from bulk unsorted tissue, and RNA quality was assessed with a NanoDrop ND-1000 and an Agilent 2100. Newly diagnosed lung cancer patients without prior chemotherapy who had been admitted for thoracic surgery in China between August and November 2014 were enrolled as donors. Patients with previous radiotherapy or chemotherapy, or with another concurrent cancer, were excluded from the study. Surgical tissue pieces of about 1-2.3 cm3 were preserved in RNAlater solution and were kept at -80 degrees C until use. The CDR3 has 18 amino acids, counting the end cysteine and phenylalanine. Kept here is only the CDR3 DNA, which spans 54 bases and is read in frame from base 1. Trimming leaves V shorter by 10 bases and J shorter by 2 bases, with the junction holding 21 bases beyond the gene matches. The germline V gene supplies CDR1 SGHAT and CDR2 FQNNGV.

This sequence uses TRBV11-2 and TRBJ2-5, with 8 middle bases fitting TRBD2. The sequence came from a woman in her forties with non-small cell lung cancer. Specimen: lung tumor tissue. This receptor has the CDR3 CANSPNGGGPRLQETQYF. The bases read TGTGCCAACAGTCCTAACGGGGGGGGGCCCCGCTTACAAGAGACCCAGTACTTC.